The 26 T cell receptor beta chains given below trace back to one sample, sequenced in a study of PD-1 blockade in classical Hodgkin lymphoma. Measured with immunoSEQ multiplex PCR; TCRdb has only the in-frame clones, and not every one. The data show 17,000 or so clones, around 90% seen once. The time point was: newly diagnosed, previously untreated cHL patient sample. Sequencing used peripheral blood mononuclear cells (PBMCs). These receptors all come from a human donor with classical Hodgkin lymphoma.

The genes are TRBV18 and TRBJ2-1; 8 bases line up with TRBD1. Germline V CDR1 and CDR2: KGHSH, LQKENI. The CDR3 spans 15 residues. With 3 bases clipped from V and 6 bases from J, the junction kept 7 bases outside the gene matches. The CDR3 reads CASSPLDRAPNEQFF. In DNA form, the CDR3 reads TGTGCCAGCTCACCCTTGGACAGGGCACCCAATGAGCAGTTCTTC.

The V gene is TRBV19, the J gene TRBJ1-3; D is ambiguous. V lost 3 bases to trimming and J lost 1 base, with 10 bases between them. Germline CDR1 LNHDA, CDR2 SQIVND (reference sequence). The CDR3 is made up of 15 amino acids. CDR3 residues: CASSIVWDSGNTIYF. The CDR3 DNA reads TGTGCCAGTAGTATCGTTTGGGATTCTGGAAACACCATATATTTT. The full variable domain, in which reference TRBV19 and TRBJ1-3 provide the parts outside the CDR3, is DGGITQSPKYLFRKEGQNVTLSCEQNLNHDAMYWYRQDPGQGLRLIYYSQIVNDFQKGDIAEGYSVSREKKESFPLTVTSAQKNPTAFYLCASSIVWDSGNTIYFGEGSWLTVV.

The chain employs TRBV18 and TRBJ2-5, with TRBD2 identical over 12 bases. This CDR3 has 19 residues. Germline loops: CDR1 KGHSH, CDR2 LQKENI. V lost 2 bases, J lost 4 bases, and 14 bases stayed unmatched. In nucleotides, the CDR3 is TGTGCCAGCTCACCAATAGCGGGGACTAGCGGGCCCTTCCGAGAGACCCAGTACTTC. It codes for CASSPIAGTSGPFRETQYF.

The chain has TRBV10-3 and TRBJ2-3, with unresolved D. Germline V gene sequence: CDR1 ENHRY, CDR2 SYGVKD. The CDR3 contains 15 residues. V lost 0 bases to trimming and J lost 1 base, with 8 bases between them. The CDR3 loop reads CAISESGTGTDTQYF. The CDR3, as DNA: TGTGCCATCAGTGAGTCGGGAACTGGCACAGATACGCAGTATTTT.

This clone was counted a single time. The chain carries TRBV19 and TRBJ1-4, with 7 bases fitting TRBD1. The V and J ends lost 6 bases and 7 bases, in that order; junction bases with no gene match: 8. The CDR3 is made up of 14 amino acids. Germline values: CDR1 LNHDA, CDR2 SQIVND (reference sequence). For the CDR3, the DNA is TGTGCCAGTAGCCAGACAGGGAGCGGTGAAAAACTGTTTTTT. Encoded protein: CASSQTGSGEKLFF.

DNA of the CDR3: TGTGCCAGCAGCTCGGACAGGGGCATCTCCTACGAGCAGTACTTC. This encodes CASSSDRGISYEQYF. The rearrangement links TRBV7-9 to TRBJ2-7; 9 nucleotides line up with TRBD1. Germline CDR1 and CDR2: SEHNR and FQNEAQ (reference sequence). V lost 4 bases to trimming and J lost 0 bases; unmatched junction nucleotides: 4. The length of the CDR3 is 15 residues. The complete variable domain, with remaining parts taken from reference TRBV7-9 and TRBJ2-7, reads DTGVSQNPRHKITKRGQNVTFRCDPISEHNRLYWYRQTLGQGPEFLTYFQNEAQLEKSRLLSDRFSAERPKGSFSTLEIQRTEQGDSAMYLCASSSDRGISYEQYFGPGTRLTVT.

This chain uses TRBV28 with TRBJ1-2; 10 bases align to TRBD1. Germline CDR1 reads MDHEN; CDR2 reads SYDVKM. V lost 10 bases, J lost 2 bases, and 4 bases stayed unmatched. CDR3 size: 13 residues. In nucleotides, the CDR3 is TGTGCCAACCGACAGGGGGCGAACTATGGCTACACCTTC. Its protein is CANRQGANYGYTF.

CDR3 sequence: CATSRDGPSWPQHF. The CDR3 DNA sequence: TGTGCCACCAGCAGAGACGGTCCCTCTTGGCCCCAGCATTTT. The J gene is TRBJ1-5, the V gene TRBV15; D call uncertain. The CDR3 covers 14 residues. Looked up from germline, CDR1 is LNHNV and CDR2 is YYDKDF (reference sequence). The V gene lost 0 bases and the J gene lost 9 bases, with 12 bases spanning the gap.

J is TRBJ2-2 and V is TRBV25-1, with D possibly TRBD2 on 6 matching bases. Deletions cut 8 bases from V and 6 bases from J, with 10 bases between. The germline CDR1 and CDR2 sequences are MGHDK and SYGVNS. The CDR3 contains 12 residues. CDR3 in amino acids: CASGGTAGELFF. The CDR3 bases are TGTGCCAGCGGCGGGACCGCCGGGGAGCTGTTTTTT.

V gene TRBV6-5 combines with J gene TRBJ1-1, with 7 bases identical to TRBD1. J was trimmed by 9 bases and V by 6 bases; bases with no gene match: 4. CDR3 size: 11 residues. The germline V gene has CDR1 MNHEY and CDR2 SVGAGI. DNA for the CDR3: TGTGCCAGCAGGCGACAGGGTAAAGCTTTCTTT. Translated, it gives CASRRQGKAFF.

A single count supports this clone. The chain recombines TRBV28 with TRBJ2-1; 8 nucleotides match TRBD2. The junction had 1 base not matched to a gene; V was cut back by 2 bases and J by 4 bases. Germline CDR1 MDHEN, CDR2 SYDVKM. The length of the CDR3 is 14 residues. CDR3 sequence reads: CASSLIAGYNEQFF. The CDR3 nucleotides read TGTGCCAGCAGTTTAATAGCGGGATACAATGAGCAGTTCTTC.

The sample holds one count of this clone. V gene TRBV2 combines with J gene TRBJ1-5, with 12 positions matching TRBD1. V shed 5 bases, J shed 2 bases, and the junction held 7 bases outside the gene matches. Germline V gives CDR1 SNHLY, CDR2 FYNNEI. The CDR3 consists of 17 residues. The CDR3 DNA follows: TGTGCCAGCAGTCAGGGACAGGGGGCGGCGGGCAATCAGCCCCAGCATTTT. It codes for CASSQGQGAAGNQPQHF.

This clone was counted a few times. This chain's CDR3 is CASRYITGFGYTF. DNA for the CDR3: TGTGCCAGCAGATACATCACAGGGTTTGGCTACACCTTC. The J gene is TRBJ1-2, the V gene TRBV2; D possibly corresponds to TRBD1 (6 bases). The CDR3 loop spans 13 amino acids. The germline gives CDR1 SNHLY, CDR2 FYNNEI. V shed 6 bases and J shed 7 bases, with 15 bases lying between them.

V usage is TRBV19 and J usage is TRBJ2-7; 8 nucleotides align to TRBD1. After removal of 3 bases from V and 1 base from J, the junction contained 14 bases not matched to a gene. In germline, CDR1 is LNHDA, CDR2 SQIVND (reference sequence). The CDR3 covers 18 residues. CDR3 protein: CASSIGPRQGRPSYEQYF. In DNA, the CDR3 is TGTGCCAGTAGTATTGGGCCTCGACAGGGGCGACCTTCCTACGAGCAGTACTTC. The full variable domain, in which reference TRBV19 and TRBJ2-7 provide the parts outside the CDR3, is DGGITQSPKYLFRKEGQNVTLSCEQNLNHDAMYWYRQDPGQGLRLIYYSQIVNDFQKGDIAEGYSVSREKKESFPLTVTSAQKNPTAFYLCASSIGPRQGRPSYEQYFGPGTRLTVT.

This chain connects TRBV28 to TRBJ2-3; 10 bases line up with TRBD2. From germline, CDR1 is MDHEN and CDR2 SYDVKM. The CDR3 sequence is 15 residues long. V gave up 4 bases and J gave up 5 bases; unmatched junction bases: 6. For the CDR3, the DNA is TGTGCCAGCAGTTCCCTAGCGGGAGTTAGAGATACGCAGTATTTT. It encodes CASSSLAGVRDTQYF.

The genes are TRBV7-2 and TRBJ2-3, with unresolved D. Deletions cut 4 bases from V and 2 bases from J, with 10 bases between. The CDR3 contains 14 residues. CDR1 SGHTA and CDR2 FQGNSA come from the germline V gene. CDR3: CASSWATVTDTQYF. The CDR3 DNA reads TGTGCCAGCAGCTGGGCAACAGTCACAGATACGCAGTATTTT.

V usage is TRBV27 and J usage is TRBJ1-2; TRBD1 agrees at 11 bases. The V segment lost 5 bases and the J segment 4 bases; nucleotides outside the gene matches: 6. Germline-derived CDR1 and CDR2 are MNHEY and SMNVEV (reference sequence). The length of the CDR3 is 15 residues. CDR3 DNA sequence: TGTGCCAGCAGTAGGACAGGGGGCCAGGGCTATGGCTACACCTTC. It specifies CASSRTGGQGYGYTF.

J is TRBJ2-1 and V is TRBV19; 11 bases line up with TRBD2. The germline V gene has CDR1 LNHDA and CDR2 SQIVND (reference sequence). The V gene end was trimmed by 4 bases and the J gene end by 5 bases; junction bases not matched to a gene: 7. The CDR3 sequence is 16 residues long. The CDR3 region is CASSRETTSGNNEQFF. CDR3 sequence (DNA): TGTGCCAGTAGTAGGGAAACGACTAGCGGGAACAATGAGCAGTTCTTC.

The V gene is TRBV27, the J gene TRBJ2-4, with D perhaps being TRBD1 or TRBD2 (5 bases each). CDR3 size: 15 residues. V was shortened by 5 bases and J by 0 bases, with 11 bases between the two germline ends. Germline V gene lookup returns CDR1 MNHEY and CDR2 SMNVEV (reference sequence). CDR3: CASSLRDPAKNIQYF. For the CDR3, the DNA is TGTGCCAGCAGTCTCCGGGACCCAGCCAAAAACATTCAGTACTTC.

The CDR3 is CATSRGQSTDTQYF. For the CDR3, the DNA is TGTGCCACCAGCAGAGGACAGAGCACAGATACGCAGTATTTT. The chain employs TRBV15 and TRBJ2-3, with TRBD1 as a possible D gene (5 bases). Germline CDR1 is LNHNV and CDR2 is YYDKDF (reference sequence). V was pared by 1 base and J by 0 bases, with 5 bases between. The CDR3 has 14 residues.

The DNA for the CDR3 is TGTGCCAGCAGTCTTCCGGTTAGCGGGACCTACGAGCAGTACTTC. Amino acids: CASSLPVSGTYEQYF. J is TRBJ2-7 and V is TRBV5-4; 8 bases are shared with TRBD2. This CDR3 has 15 amino acids. J was trimmed by 2 bases and V by 5 bases; bases with no gene match: 9. Germline V lookup: CDR1 SGHNT, CDR2 YYREEE (reference sequence).

The chain combines TRBV7-2 with TRBJ2-7, with TRBD2 matching 10 bases. Germline V gene data show CDR1 as SGHTA and CDR2 as FQGNSA. The trim removed 2 bases at V and 4 bases at J, leaving 5 bases unmatched. The CDR3 totals 15 residues. CDR3 region: CASSLRAGGLYEQYF. The CDR3 nucleotides read TGTGCCAGCAGCTTACGAGCGGGAGGGCTTTACGAGCAGTACTTC.

The CDR3 reads CATSRGLGRVDEQFF. The DNA for the CDR3 is TGTGCCACCAGCAGAGGGCTAGGGAGGGTGGATGAGCAGTTCTTC. The V call is TRBV15, the J call TRBJ2-1, with 7 bases lining up with TRBD2. The germline CDR1 and CDR2 sequences are LNHNV and YYDKDF (reference sequence). The CDR3 runs 15 residues. V shed 1 base and J 8 bases; nucleotides not matched to a gene: 8.

The chain employs TRBV4-3 and TRBJ2-1; 8 bases are a match to TRBD1. Trimming removed 2 bases from V and 7 bases from J; junction bases left unmatched: 7. Per the germline V gene, CDR1 is LGHNA and CDR2 is YSLEER. The CDR3 has 15 residues. CDR3 protein: CASSQQGAMRNEQFF. Written as DNA, the CDR3 is TGCGCCAGCAGCCAACAGGGGGCCATGAGAAATGAGCAGTTCTTC.

The rearrangement links TRBV6-6 to TRBJ2-5; TRBD2 might be the D (5 bases). The V gene's germline CDR1 is MNHNY and CDR2 SVGAGI (reference sequence). V lost 6 bases, J lost 5 bases, and 13 bases lay in between. This CDR3 has 13 amino acids. CDR3 sequence: CASSWRPGETQYF. The CDR3 DNA is TGTGCCAGCAGCTGGCGTCCGGGGGAGACCCAGTACTTC.

The rearrangement uses TRBV30 and TRBJ1-1, with D maybe TRBD1 (6 bases). Germline assignment: CDR1 GTSNPN and CDR2 SVGIG (reference sequence). Trimming removed 3 bases at V and 4 bases at J, with 15 bases between. The CDR3 has 14 amino acids. The CDR3 here is CAWRTQGLGTEAFF. CDR3 in DNA: TGTGCCTGGAGAACACAGGGATTAGGCACTGAAGCTTTCTTT.